The 21 T cell receptor beta chains presented below share a single source sample, sequenced in a study of cytomegalovirus exposure and HLA in healthy donors. Primers: 60 Vbeta forward and 13 Jbeta reverse. TCRdb's table, derived via immunoSEQ multiplex PCR, lists solely in-frame clones and lacks some. Among 90,000 to 100,000 clones, around 77% were seen once, and the ten largest hold 7.7%. Sequences were obtained from PBMCs. All receptors derive from a female donor in good health and CMV-seronegative.

The chain has TRBV29-1 and TRBJ1-1; TRBD1 matches 8 bases. The CDR3 contains 14 residues. From germline, CDR1 is SQVTM and CDR2 ANQGSEA. The trim removed 6 bases at V and 6 bases at J, leaving 12 bases unmatched. Here the CDR3 reads CSVLPLTGASEAFF. CDR3 nucleotide sequence: TGCAGCGTCCTACCATTGACAGGGGCATCTGAAGCTTTCTTT.

The gene calls are TRBV11-3 and TRBJ2-2; 7 bases are shared with TRBD1. Germline CDR1 SGHNT, CDR2 YENEEA. Trimming removed 5 bases from V and 6 bases from J; junction bases left unmatched: 9. This CDR3 has 15 residues. CDR3 sequence (DNA): TGTGCCAGCAGCACGACAGGGTCGTTTGCCGGGGAGCTGTTTTTT. Its translation is CASSTTGSFAGELFF.

The chain joins TRBV5-6 to TRBJ1-2; 11 nucleotides agree with TRBD1. Germline V gene lookup returns CDR1 SGHDT and CDR2 YYEEEE. V was pared by 1 base and J by 7 bases, with 9 bases of the junction left unmatched. CDR3 length: 16 residues. The CDR3 bases are TGTGCCAGCAGCTTGCGTTTTGCGGGACAGGGGGGTGGCTACACCTTC. Protein: CASSLRFAGQGGGYTF.

The chain is built from TRBV7-8 and TRBJ2-7, with TRBD2 as a possible D gene (6 bases). Germline V gives CDR1 SGHVS, CDR2 FQNEAQ. This CDR3 comprises 14 residues. The V and J ends lost 6 bases and 5 bases respectively, with 17 bases between them. The CDR3 coding sequence is TGTGCCAGCAGTTTTATCGGAGGGCTGAACGAGCAGTACTTC. It codes for CASSFIGGLNEQYF.

The V gene is TRBV6-5, the J gene TRBJ1-2; 7 positions match TRBD1. The CDR3 contains 14 residues. Germline V CDR1 and CDR2: MNHEY, SVGAGI. V was pared by 6 bases and J by 0 bases, with 4 bases of the junction left unmatched. The CDR3 region is CASSRDSANYGYTF. CDR3 sequence (DNA): TGTGCCAGCAGCCGGGACAGCGCTAACTATGGCTACACCTTC.

The chain couples TRBV30 to TRBJ2-1; D call uncertain. Per germline, CDR1 GTSNPN and CDR2 SVGIG (reference sequence). V was clipped by 7 bases and J by 0 bases, with 10 bases between them. The length of the CDR3 is 13 residues. CDR3 nucleotide sequence: TGTGCCTTCGCAGAGGACTCCTACAATGAGCAGTTCTTC. This encodes CAFAEDSYNEQFF. Full variable domain (outside the CDR3, taken from reference TRBV30 and TRBJ2-1): SQTIHQWPATLVQPVGSPLSLECTVEGTSNPNLYWYRQAAGRGLQLLFYSVGIGQISSEVPQNLSASRPQDRQFILSSKKLLLSDSGFYLCAFAEDSYNEQFFGPGTRLTVL.

This clone was seen a handful of times. Mismatch with germline at one junction end may stem from a read error. The gene calls are TRBV7-9 and TRBJ1-1, with D tentatively TRBD1 (6 bases). Germline V CDR1 and CDR2: SEHNR, FQNEAQ (reference sequence). The CDR3 runs 13 residues. This CDR3 is CSSRFDGRGKAFF. The CDR3 nucleotides are TGTTCCAGCAGATTTGACGGCAGGGGAAAAGCTTTCTTT. Full variable domain (missing parts from reference TRBV7-9 and TRBJ1-1): DTGVSQNPRHKITKRGQNVTFRCDPISEHNRLYWYRQTLGQGPEFLTYFQNEAQLEKSRLLSDRFSAERPKGSFSTLEIQRTEQGDSAMYLCSSRFDGRGKAFFGQGTRLTVV.

The CDR3 nucleotides are TGTGCCATCAGTGAGTGGAGAGGACAGGGGTTGGGCGAGCAGTACTTC. Translating it yields CAISEWRGQGLGEQYF. This rearrangement joins TRBV10-3 to TRBJ2-7; 9 nucleotides agree with TRBD1. The CDR3 is 16 amino acids. Trimming removed 1 base from V and 6 bases from J; junction bases left unmatched: 10. The germline V gene has CDR1 ENHRY and CDR2 SYGVKD.

This chain joins TRBV4-3 and TRBJ1-1, with D maybe TRBD1 (5 bases). This CDR3 spans 14 amino acids. Germline V gives CDR1 LGHNA, CDR2 YSLEER. Trimming left V 4 bases short and J 8 bases short, with 17 bases between. CDR3: CASSRVGTLHEAFF. DNA for the CDR3: TGCGCCAGCAGCCGCGTCGGGACTCTTCACGAAGCTTTCTTT.

DNA for the CDR3: TGTGCCAGCAGTGAGCTAGCGGGAGGGCCGGACTCCTACGAGCAGTACTTC. As protein: CASSELAGGPDSYEQYF. The chain carries TRBV25-1 and TRBJ2-7; 12 bases map to TRBD2. The germline gives CDR1 MGHDK, CDR2 SYGVNS. The CDR3 contains 17 residues. Trimming cost V 3 bases and J 0 bases; bases outside gene matches: 6.

The V gene is TRBV6-5, the J gene TRBJ2-7; tentative D call: TRBD1 (6 bases). The V gene's germline CDR1 is MNHEY and CDR2 SVGAGI. Trimming shortened V by 0 bases and J by 4 bases, and 16 bases separated the two germline ends. CDR3 length: 16 amino acids. CDR3 nucleotide sequence: TGTGCCAGCAGTTACTCGAGCCCGGGACATTCTTACGAGCAGTACTTC. Its translation is CASSYSSPGHSYEQYF.

The rearrangement links TRBV19 to TRBJ2-1; 13 nucleotides align to TRBD2. Germline assignment: CDR1 LNHDA and CDR2 SQIVND (reference sequence). Losses at the gene ends were 0 bases for V and 4 bases for J; bases not matched to a gene: 3. The CDR3 has 17 residues. CDR3 residues: CASSIELAGGPYNEQFF. In nucleotides, the CDR3 is TGTGCCAGTAGTATAGAACTAGCGGGAGGGCCATACAATGAGCAGTTCTTC.

There are a few counts of this clone. This sequence joins TRBV27 and TRBJ1-5; D not resolved. V was trimmed by 0 bases and J by 2 bases, leaving 8 bases between them. Germline V CDR1 and CDR2: MNHEY, SMNVEV (reference sequence). CDR3 length: 15 residues. CDR3 region: CASSLSQRGNQPQHF. The CDR3 DNA reads as TGTGCCAGCAGTTTATCTCAGCGAGGCAATCAGCCCCAGCATTTT.

This chain joins TRBV6-1 and TRBJ2-1; 7 nucleotides agree with TRBD1. V was clipped by 4 bases and J by 9 bases; unmatched bases: 3. This CDR3 spans 12 amino acids. CDR1 is MNHNS, CDR2 SASEGT, per germline. The CDR3 DNA sequence: TGTGCCAGCAGTGTCAGGGGGAGTGAGCAGTTCTTC. Residues: CASSVRGSEQFF.

The rearrangement uses TRBV7-6 and TRBJ2-5, with unresolved D. Matching the DNA end better, TRBJ2-7 makes the J call doubtful. The CDR3 has 11 residues. Germline CDR1 is SGHVS and CDR2 is FNYEAQ. As DNA, the CDR3 is TGTGCCAGCAGCTTAGACTACGAGCAGTACTTC. It translates to CASSLDYEQYF.

This chain connects TRBV28 to TRBJ2-2; 10 bases line up with TRBD2. The CDR3 runs to 16 residues. The germline gives CDR1 MDHEN, CDR2 SYDVKM. V trimming: 4 bases; J trimming: 7 bases; junction bases outside the gene matches: 9. The CDR3 DNA reads as TGTGCCAGCAGTTCGCGCCTAGCGGGAGTGGGCGGGGAGCTGTTTTTT. Translating it yields CASSSRLAGVGGELFF.

The chain has TRBV5-4 and TRBJ2-3, with 11 bases that match TRBD2. CDR3 length: 16 amino acids. Germline V CDR1 and CDR2: SGHNT, YYREEE (reference sequence). The V and J ends lost 1 base and 4 bases, in that order; junction bases with no gene match: 5. The CDR3 nucleotides read TGTGCCAGCAGCTTGCTACTAGCGGGGGCTCCAGATACGCAGTATTTT. It encodes CASSLLLAGAPDTQYF. Drawing the rest from reference TRBV5-4 and TRBJ2-3, the complete variable domain is ETGVTQSPTHLIKTRGQQVTLRCSSQSGHNTVSWYQQALGQGPQFIFQYYREEENGRGNFPPRFSGLQFPNYSSELNVNALELDDSALYLCASSLLLAGAPDTQYFGPGTRLTVL.

The chain joins TRBV7-2 to TRBJ2-3; no clear D gene. Between the trimmed V and J ends, which lost 0 bases and 3 bases, there was a span of 13 bases. Germline V gives CDR1 SGHTA, CDR2 FQGNSA. There are 16 residues in the CDR3. The CDR3 loop reads CASSLALVERTDTQYF. The CDR3 coding sequence is TGTGCCAGCAGCTTAGCGCTGGTGGAGAGGACAGATACGCAGTATTTT.

This chain links TRBV18 with TRBJ1-4; possible D gene TRBD1, 6 bases. The CDR3 is 14 amino acids. V dropped 3 bases and J dropped 4 bases, with 9 bases sitting between them. Germline lookup yields CDR1 KGHSH and CDR2 LQKENI. The CDR3 bases are TGTGCCAGCTCACCGAGGGGGTTTAATGAAAAACTGTTTTTT. Encoded protein: CASSPRGFNEKLFF.

This rearrangement joins TRBV9 to TRBJ2-7; D may be TRBD2 (6 bases). Trimming took off 4 bases at V and 0 bases at J, with 14 bases between the two ends. CDR3 length: 15 amino acids. Germline V gene data show CDR1 as SGDLS and CDR2 as YYNGEE. The DNA for the CDR3 is TGTGCCAGCAGCCGGGGGACGGACAACTCCTACGAGCAGTACTTC. The encoded protein is CASSRGTDNSYEQYF.

The J gene is TRBJ2-5, the V gene TRBV9; perhaps TRBD1 as D (5 bases). The CDR3 has 17 amino acids. V was trimmed by 1 base and J by 3 bases, leaving 19 bases between them. Germline V lookup: CDR1 SGDLS, CDR2 YYNGEE. The CDR3 here is CASSVFPPGNAEETQYF. The CDR3 coding sequence is TGTGCCAGCAGCGTATTCCCCCCAGGGAATGCCGAAGAGACCCAGTACTTC.